Sequencing of this TCR beta chain was carried out in a study of shared clonotypes between healthy human individuals. Overall study findings and caveats: Some naive CD4 clonotypes, roughly 5%, turned up in common across several donors.

The input for sorted-subset replicate PCRs was roughly 180 ng DNA, approximately 30,000 T cell genomes. Per the authors' pipeline: ImmunoSEQ junction-only sequences lacked quality scores, so their filtering differed. The table came from immunoSEQ multiplex PCR; TCRdb's copy has only in-frame clones and leaves some out. The V and J calls and clone size come from that table; D and trimming were worked out from the DNA. The data contain about 2.4 million clones, approximately 90% of them singletons. With regard to this clone: Its antigen is still unknown.

Germline CDR1 is SGHRS and CDR2 is YFSETQ. CDR3 length: 15 residues. After removal of 2 bases from V and 4 bases from J, the junction contained 8 bases not matched to a gene. The sample consisted of naive CD4+ T cells sorted from blood. This sample's subset: CD45RA+ positively selected. The source is a man aged 18 to 30 in good health. This chain connects TRBV5-1 to TRBJ1-1; 7 bases line up with TRBD1. This CDR3 reads CASSLNYRGPTEAFF. In DNA form, the CDR3 reads TGCGCCAGCAGCTTAAACTACAGGGGACCCACTGAAGCTTTCTTT.